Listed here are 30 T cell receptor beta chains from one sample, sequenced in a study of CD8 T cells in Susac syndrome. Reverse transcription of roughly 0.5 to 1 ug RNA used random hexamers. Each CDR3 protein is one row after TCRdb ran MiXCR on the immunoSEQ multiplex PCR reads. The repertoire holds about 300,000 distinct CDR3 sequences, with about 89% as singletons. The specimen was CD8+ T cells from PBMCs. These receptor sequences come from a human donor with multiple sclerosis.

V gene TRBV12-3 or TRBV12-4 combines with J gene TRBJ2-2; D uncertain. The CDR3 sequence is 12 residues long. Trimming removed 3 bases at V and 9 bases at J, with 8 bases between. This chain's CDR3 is CASSLGSRELFF. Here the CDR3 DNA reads TGTGCCAGCAGTTTGGGCAGCCGGGAGCTGTTTTTT.

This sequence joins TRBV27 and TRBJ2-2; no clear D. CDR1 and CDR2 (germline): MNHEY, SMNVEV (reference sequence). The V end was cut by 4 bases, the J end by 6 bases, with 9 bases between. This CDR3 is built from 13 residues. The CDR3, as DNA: TGTGCCAGCAGTTGGGTAGAGGCCGGGGAGCTGTTTTTT. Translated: CASSWVEAGELFF.

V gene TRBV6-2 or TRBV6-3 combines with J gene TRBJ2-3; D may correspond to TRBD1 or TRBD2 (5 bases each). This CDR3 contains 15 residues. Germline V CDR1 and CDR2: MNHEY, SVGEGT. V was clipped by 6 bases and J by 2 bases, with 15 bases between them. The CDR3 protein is CASSHQGPPTDTQYF. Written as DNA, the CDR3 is TGTGCCAGCAGCCACCAGGGACCCCCCACAGATACGCAGTATTTT.

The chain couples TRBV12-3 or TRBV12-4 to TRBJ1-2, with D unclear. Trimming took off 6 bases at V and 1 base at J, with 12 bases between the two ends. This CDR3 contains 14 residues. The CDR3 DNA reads TGTGCCAGCAGCTTGGCGCAGGATAACTATGGCTACACCTTC. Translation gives CASSLAQDNYGYTF.

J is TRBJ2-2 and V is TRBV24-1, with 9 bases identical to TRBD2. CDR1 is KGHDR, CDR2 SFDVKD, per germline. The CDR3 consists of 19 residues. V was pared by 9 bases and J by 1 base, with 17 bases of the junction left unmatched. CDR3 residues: CATSGQATSGRRNTGELFF. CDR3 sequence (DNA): TGTGCCACCTCAGGACAGGCTACCAGCGGGAGGCGGAACACCGGGGAGCTGTTTTTT.

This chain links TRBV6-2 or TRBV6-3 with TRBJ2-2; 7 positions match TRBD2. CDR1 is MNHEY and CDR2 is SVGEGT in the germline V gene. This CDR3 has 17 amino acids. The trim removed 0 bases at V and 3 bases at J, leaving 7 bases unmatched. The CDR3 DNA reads TGTGCCAGCAGTTACTCGATCCAGCGGGGCGACACCGGGGAGCTGTTTTTT. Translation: CASSYSIQRGDTGELFF.

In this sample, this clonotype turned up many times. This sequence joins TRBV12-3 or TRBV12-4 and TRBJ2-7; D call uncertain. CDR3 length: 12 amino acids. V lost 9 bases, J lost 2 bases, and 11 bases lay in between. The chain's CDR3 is CASSPGPYEQYF. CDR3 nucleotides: TGTGCCAGTAGTCCGGGTCCCTACGAGCAGTACTTC.

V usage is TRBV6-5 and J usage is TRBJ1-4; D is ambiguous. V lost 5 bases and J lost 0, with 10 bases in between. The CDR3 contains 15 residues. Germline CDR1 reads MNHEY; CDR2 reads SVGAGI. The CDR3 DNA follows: TGTGCCAGCAGTCTTAAGCTTGCAACTAATGAAAAACTGTTTTTT. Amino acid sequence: CASSLKLATNEKLFF.

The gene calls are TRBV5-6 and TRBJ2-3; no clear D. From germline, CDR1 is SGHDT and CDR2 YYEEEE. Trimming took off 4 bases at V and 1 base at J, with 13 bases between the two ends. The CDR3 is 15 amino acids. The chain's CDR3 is CASSRTATGTDTQYF. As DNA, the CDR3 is TGTGCCAGCAGCCGTACAGCCACGGGCACAGATACGCAGTATTTT.

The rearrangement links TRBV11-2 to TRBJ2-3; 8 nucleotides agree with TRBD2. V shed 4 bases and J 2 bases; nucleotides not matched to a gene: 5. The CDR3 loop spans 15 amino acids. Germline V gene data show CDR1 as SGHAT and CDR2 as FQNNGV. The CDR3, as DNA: TGTGCCAGCAGCTCTGGACTAGCCTTCACAGATACGCAGTATTTT. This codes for CASSSGLAFTDTQYF. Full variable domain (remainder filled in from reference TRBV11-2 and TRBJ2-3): EAGVAQSPRYKIIEKRQSVAFWCNPISGHATLYWYQQILGQGPKLLIQFQNNGVVDDSQLPKDRFSAERLKGVDSTLKIQPAKLEDSAVYLCASSSGLAFTDTQYFGPGTRLTVL.

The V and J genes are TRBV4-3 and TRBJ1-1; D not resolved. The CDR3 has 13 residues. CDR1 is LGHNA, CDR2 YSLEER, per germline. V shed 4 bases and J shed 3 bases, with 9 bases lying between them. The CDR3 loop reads CASSPSGHTEAFF. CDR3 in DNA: TGCGCCAGCAGCCCATCCGGCCACACTGAAGCTTTCTTT.

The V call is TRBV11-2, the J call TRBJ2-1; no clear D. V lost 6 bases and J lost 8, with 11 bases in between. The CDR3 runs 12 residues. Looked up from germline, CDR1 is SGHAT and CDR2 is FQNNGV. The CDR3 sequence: CASSLAFDEQFF. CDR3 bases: TGTGCCAGCAGTCTGGCTTTTGATGAGCAGTTCTTC.

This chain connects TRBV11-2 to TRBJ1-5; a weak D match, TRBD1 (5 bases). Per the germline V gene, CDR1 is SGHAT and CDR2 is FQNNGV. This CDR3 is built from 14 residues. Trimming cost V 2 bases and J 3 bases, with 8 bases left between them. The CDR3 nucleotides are TGTGCCAGCAGCTTATGGGGGATCAATCAGCCCCAGCATTTT. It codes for CASSLWGINQPQHF.

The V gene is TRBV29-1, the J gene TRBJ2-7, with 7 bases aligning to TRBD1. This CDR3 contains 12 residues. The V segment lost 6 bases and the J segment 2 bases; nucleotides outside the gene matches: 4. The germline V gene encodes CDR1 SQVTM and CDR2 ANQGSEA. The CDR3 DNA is TGCAGCGTCCGGGACAGCCCCTACGAGCAGTACTTC. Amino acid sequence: CSVRDSPYEQYF.

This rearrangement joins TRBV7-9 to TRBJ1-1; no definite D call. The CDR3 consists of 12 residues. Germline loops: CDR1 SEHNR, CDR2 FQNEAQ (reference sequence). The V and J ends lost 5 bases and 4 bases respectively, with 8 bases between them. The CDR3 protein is CASSPSTTEAFF. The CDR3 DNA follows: TGTGCCAGCAGCCCAAGTACCACTGAAGCTTTCTTT.

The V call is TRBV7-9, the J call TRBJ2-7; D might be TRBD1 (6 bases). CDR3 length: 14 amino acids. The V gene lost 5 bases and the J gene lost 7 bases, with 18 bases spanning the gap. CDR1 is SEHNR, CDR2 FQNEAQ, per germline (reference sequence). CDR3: CASSVTRGLEEQYF. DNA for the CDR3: TGTGCCAGCAGCGTGACAAGGGGGTTGGAAGAGCAGTACTTC. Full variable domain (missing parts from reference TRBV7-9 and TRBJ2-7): DTGVSQNPRHKITKRGQNVTFRCDPISEHNRLYWYRQTLGQGPEFLTYFQNEAQLEKSRLLSDRFSAERPKGSFSTLEIQRTEQGDSAMYLCASSVTRGLEEQYFGPGTRLTVT.

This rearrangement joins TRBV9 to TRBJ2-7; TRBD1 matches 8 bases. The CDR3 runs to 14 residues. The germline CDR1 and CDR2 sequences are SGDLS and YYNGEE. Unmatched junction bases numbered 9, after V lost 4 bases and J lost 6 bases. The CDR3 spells CASSPWTGFSEQYF. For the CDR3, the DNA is TGTGCCAGCAGCCCCTGGACAGGGTTTAGCGAGCAGTACTTC.

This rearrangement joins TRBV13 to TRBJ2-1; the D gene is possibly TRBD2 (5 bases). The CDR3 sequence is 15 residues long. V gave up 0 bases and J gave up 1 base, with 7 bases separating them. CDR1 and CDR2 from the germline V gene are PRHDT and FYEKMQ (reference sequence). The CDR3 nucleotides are TGTGCCAGCAGCTTAGGACGGGGTTCCTACAATGAGCAGTTCTTC. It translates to CASSLGRGSYNEQFF.

The DNA for the CDR3 is TGTGCCAGTACGGGGGTCCATGAGCAGTTCTTC. It specifies CASTGVHEQFF. The chain has TRBV19 and TRBJ2-1, with D maybe TRBD2 (6 bases). CDR3 length equals 11 residues. Trimming stripped 7 bases from V and 8 bases from J, with 9 bases between. Germline V gene data show CDR1 as LNHDA and CDR2 as SQIVND (reference sequence).

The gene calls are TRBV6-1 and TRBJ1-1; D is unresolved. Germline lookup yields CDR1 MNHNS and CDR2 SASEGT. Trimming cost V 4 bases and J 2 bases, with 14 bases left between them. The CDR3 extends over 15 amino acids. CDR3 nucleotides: TGTGCCAGCAGTGCCCGAGGGCAGCCCAACACTGAAGCTTTCTTT. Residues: CASSARGQPNTEAFF.

The CDR3 DNA sequence: TGCGCCAGCTCAAGCTTAGGACAGGGGGCGAACACCGGGGAGCTGTTTTTT. It yields the protein CASSSLGQGANTGELFF. The chain is built from TRBV4-1 and TRBJ2-2, with TRBD1 matching over 10 bases. CDR1 is MGHRA, CDR2 YSYEKL, per germline. The V and J ends lost 8 bases and 0 bases, in that order; junction bases with no gene match: 9. The CDR3 contains 17 residues.

The CDR3 nucleotides are TGTGCCAGCAGTTCTCTCGCACTAGGCGCTGAAGCTTTCTTT. Its protein product is CASSSLALGAEAFF. The chain joins TRBV6-2 or TRBV6-3 to TRBJ1-1; D is unclear. The germline V gene encodes CDR1 MNHEY and CDR2 SVGEGT. Trimming cost V 4 bases and J 6 bases, with 15 bases left between them. The CDR3 sequence is 14 residues long.

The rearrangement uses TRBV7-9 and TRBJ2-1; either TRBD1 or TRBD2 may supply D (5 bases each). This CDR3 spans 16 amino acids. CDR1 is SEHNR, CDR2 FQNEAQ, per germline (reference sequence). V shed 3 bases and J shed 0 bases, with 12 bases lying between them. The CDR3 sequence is CASSFGGSDSYNEQFF. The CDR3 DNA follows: TGTGCCAGCAGCTTTGGGGGTAGCGACTCCTACAATGAGCAGTTCTTC.

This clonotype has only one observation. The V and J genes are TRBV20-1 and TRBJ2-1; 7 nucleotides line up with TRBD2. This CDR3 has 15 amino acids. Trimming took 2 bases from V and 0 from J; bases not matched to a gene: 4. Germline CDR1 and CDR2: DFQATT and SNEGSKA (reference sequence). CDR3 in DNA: TGCAGTGCTAGAAAGGAGCGGGGCTCCTACAATGAGCAGTTCTTC. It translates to CSARKERGSYNEQFF.

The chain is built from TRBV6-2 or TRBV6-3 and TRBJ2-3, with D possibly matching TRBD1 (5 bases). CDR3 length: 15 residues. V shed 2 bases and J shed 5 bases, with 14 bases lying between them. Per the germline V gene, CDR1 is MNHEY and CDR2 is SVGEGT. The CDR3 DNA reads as TGTGCCAGCAGTTACCCGACAGCCTCAGGAGATACGCAGTATTTT. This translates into CASSYPTASGDTQYF.

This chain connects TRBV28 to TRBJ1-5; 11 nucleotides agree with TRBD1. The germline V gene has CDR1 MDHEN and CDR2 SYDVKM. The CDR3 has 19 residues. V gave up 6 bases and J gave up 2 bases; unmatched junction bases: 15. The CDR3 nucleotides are TGTGCCAGCAGCCGGCTCCGGGACAGGGGGAGGAGAGGCAATCAGCCCCAGCATTTT. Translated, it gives CASSRLRDRGRRGNQPQHF.

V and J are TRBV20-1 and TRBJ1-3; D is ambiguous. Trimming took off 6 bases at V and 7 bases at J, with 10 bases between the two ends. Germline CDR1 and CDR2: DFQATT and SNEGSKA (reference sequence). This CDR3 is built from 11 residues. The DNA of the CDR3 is TGCAGTGCAAGGGCCGGCAACACCATATATTTT. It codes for CSARAGNTIYF.

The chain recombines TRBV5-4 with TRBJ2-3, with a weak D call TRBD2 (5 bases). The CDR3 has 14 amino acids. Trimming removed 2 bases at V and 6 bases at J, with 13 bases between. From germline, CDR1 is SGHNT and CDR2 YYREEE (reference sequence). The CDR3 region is CASSFGLASDTQYF. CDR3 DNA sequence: TGTGCCAGCAGCTTCGGGCTAGCATCCGATACGCAGTATTTT.

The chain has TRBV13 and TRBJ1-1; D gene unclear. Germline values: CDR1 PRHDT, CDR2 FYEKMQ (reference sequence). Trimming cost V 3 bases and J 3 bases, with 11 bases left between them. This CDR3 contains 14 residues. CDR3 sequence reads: CASSFTEIDTEAFF. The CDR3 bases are TGTGCCAGCAGCTTTACGGAGATCGACACTGAAGCTTTCTTT. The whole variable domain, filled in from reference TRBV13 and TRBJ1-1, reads AAGVIQSPRHLIKEKRETATLKCYPIPRHDTVYWYQQGPGQDPQFLISFYEKMQSDKGSIPDRFSAQQFSDYHSELNMSSLELGDSALYFCASSFTEIDTEAFFGQGTRLTVV.

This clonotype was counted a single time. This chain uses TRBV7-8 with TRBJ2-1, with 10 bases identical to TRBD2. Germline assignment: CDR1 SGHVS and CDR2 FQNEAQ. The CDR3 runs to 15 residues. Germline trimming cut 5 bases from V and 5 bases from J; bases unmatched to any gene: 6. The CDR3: CASSPASGSNNEQFF. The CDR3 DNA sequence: TGTGCCAGCAGCCCCGCTAGCGGGAGTAACAATGAGCAGTTCTTC.